This T cell receptor (beta chain) was found in a study of OX40 agonist ivuxolimab in advanced cancers. For the study at large: Hepatocellular carcinoma, melanoma, renal cell or head and neck cancer affected the dose-escalation patients. Study observations and caveats: On average, CD8+ T cells had more expanded clones than CD4+. Both CD4+ and CD8+ T cell populations in blood had undergone clonal expansion by week 6 at 0.1 to 3.0 mg/kg.

The CDR3 has 15 residues. Germline loops: CDR1 SGHNT, CDR2 YENEEA. J gave up 4 bases and V 5 bases, and 7 bases lay outside the gene matches. TCRdb's table, derived via immunoSEQ multiplex PCR, lists solely in-frame clones and lacks some. The table shows about 76,000 clones, with around 86% occurring only once. Researchers took blood at baseline, on cycle 4 day 1, and on cycle 7 day 1. Comment on this clone: Its antigen is not identified.

Material: CD4+ or CD8+ T cells sorted from blood, obtained in a trial of the OX40 agonist ivuxolimab. This TCR was recovered from an adult with an advanced solid tumor such as melanoma, head and neck, liver or kidney cancer. The chain uses TRBV11-3 and TRBJ2-2; 7 bases agree with TRBD1. The CDR3, as DNA: TGTGCCAGCAGCCCCAAGACAGGGCCCACCGGGGAGCTGTTTTTT. Translation gives CASSPKTGPTGELFF.